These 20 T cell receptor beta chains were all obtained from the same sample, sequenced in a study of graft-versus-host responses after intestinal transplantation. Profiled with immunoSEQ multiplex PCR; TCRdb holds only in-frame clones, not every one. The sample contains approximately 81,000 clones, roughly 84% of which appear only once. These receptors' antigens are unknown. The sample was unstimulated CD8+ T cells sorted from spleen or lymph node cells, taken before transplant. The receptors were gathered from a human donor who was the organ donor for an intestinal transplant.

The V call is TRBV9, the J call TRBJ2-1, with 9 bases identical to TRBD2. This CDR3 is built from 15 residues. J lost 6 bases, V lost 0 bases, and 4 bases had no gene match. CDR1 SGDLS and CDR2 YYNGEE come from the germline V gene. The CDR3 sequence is CASSVAAGGSNEQFF. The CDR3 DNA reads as TGTGCCAGCAGCGTAGCAGCGGGGGGATCCAATGAGCAGTTCTTC.

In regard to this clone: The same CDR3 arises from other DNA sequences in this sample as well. As DNA, the CDR3 is TGTGCCAGCACCCAGGGTGCAATACGTCTGTACCAAGAGACCCAGTACTTC. This translates into CASTQGAIRLYQETQYF. This chain links TRBV2 with TRBJ2-5; maybe TRBD1 (5 bases). CDR3 size: 17 residues. Germline V lookup: CDR1 SNHLY, CDR2 FYNNEI. Trimming removed 7 bases from V and 0 bases from J, with 21 bases in between.

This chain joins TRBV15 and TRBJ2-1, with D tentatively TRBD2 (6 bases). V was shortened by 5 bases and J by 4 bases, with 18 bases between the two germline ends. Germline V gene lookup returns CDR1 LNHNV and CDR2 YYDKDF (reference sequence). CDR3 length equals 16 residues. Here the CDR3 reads CATSVQTGTLYNEQFF. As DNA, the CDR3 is TGTGCCACCAGCGTGCAAACCGGGACTCTGTACAATGAGCAGTTCTTC.

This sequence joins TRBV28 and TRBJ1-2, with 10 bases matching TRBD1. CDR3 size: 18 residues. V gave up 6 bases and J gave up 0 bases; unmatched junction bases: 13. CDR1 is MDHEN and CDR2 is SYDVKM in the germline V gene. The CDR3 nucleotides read TGTGCCAGCAGGCAATATCTCTCGGACAGGGGGACTAACTATGGCTACACCTTC. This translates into CASRQYLSDRGTNYGYTF.

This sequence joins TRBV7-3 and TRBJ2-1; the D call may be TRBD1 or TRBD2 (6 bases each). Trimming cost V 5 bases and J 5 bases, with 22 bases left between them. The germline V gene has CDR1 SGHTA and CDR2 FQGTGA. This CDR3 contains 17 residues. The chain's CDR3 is CASSIGGLADSHNEQFF. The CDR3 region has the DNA TGTGCCAGCAGCATAGGGGGGTTAGCGGATAGCCACAATGAGCAGTTCTTC.

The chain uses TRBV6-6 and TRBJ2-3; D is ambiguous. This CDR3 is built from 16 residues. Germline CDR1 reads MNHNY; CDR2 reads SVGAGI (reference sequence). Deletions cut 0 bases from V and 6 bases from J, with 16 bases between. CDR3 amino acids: CASSYSKEGIRDTQYF. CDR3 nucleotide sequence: TGTGCCAGCAGTTACTCTAAAGAAGGGATCCGGGATACGCAGTATTTT.

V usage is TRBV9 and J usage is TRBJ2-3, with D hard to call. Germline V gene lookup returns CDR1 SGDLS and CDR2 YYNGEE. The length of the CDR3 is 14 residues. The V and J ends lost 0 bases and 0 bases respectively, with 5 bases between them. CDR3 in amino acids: CASSVAGSTDTQYF. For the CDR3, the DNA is TGTGCCAGCAGCGTAGCTGGTAGCACAGATACGCAGTATTTT.

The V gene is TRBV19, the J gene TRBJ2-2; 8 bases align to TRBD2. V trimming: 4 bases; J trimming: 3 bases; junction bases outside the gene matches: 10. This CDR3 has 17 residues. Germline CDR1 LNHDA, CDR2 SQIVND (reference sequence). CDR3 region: CASSTPVGRGDTGELFF. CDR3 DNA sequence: TGTGCCAGTAGTACGCCAGTTGGGCGGGGGGACACCGGGGAGCTGTTTTTT. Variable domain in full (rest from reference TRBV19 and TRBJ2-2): DGGITQSPKYLFRKEGQNVTLSCEQNLNHDAMYWYRQDPGQGLRLIYYSQIVNDFQKGDIAEGYSVSREKKESFPLTVTSAQKNPTAFYLCASSTPVGRGDTGELFFGEGSRLTVL.

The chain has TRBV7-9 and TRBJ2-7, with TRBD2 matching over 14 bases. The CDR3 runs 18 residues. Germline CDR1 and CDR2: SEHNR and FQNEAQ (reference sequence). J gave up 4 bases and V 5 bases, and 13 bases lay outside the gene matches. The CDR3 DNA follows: TGTGCCAGCAGCCCTCGGGACAGTGGACTAGCGGGGGGATACGAGCAGTACTTC. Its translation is CASSPRDSGLAGGYEQYF.

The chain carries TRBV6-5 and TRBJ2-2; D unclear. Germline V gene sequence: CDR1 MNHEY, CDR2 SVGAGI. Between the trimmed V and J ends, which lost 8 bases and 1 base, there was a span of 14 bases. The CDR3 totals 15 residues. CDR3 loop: CASALDNLNTGELFF. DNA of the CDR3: TGTGCCAGCGCGTTAGACAATTTGAACACCGGGGAGCTGTTTTTT.

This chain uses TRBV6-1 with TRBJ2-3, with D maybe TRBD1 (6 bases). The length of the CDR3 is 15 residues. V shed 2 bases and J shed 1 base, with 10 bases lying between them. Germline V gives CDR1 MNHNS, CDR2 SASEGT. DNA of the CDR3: TGTGCCAGCAGTGAAACGGCAGGGGGCACAGATACGCAGTATTTT. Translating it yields CASSETAGGTDTQYF.

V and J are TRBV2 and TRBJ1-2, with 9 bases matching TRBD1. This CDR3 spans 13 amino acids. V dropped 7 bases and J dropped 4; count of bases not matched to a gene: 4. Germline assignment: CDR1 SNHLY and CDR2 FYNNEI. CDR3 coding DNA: TGTGCCAGCACCCCGACAGGGGGCTATGGCTACACCTTC. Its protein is CASTPTGGYGYTF.

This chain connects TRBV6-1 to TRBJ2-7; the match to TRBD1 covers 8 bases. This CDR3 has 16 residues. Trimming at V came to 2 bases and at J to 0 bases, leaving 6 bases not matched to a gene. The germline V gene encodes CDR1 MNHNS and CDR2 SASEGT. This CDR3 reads CASSEIGQGYSYEQYF. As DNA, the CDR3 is TGTGCCAGCAGTGAAATTGGACAGGGATACTCCTACGAGCAGTACTTC.

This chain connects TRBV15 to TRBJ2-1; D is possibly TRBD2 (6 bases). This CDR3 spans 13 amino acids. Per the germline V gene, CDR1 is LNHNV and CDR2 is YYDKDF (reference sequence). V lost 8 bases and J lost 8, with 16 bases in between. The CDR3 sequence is CATGEGRFDEQFF. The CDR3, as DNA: TGTGCCACCGGAGAAGGGAGGTTTGATGAGCAGTTCTTC. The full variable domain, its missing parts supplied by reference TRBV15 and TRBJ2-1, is DAMVIQNPRYQVTQFGKPVTLSCSQTLNHNVMYWYQQKSSQAPKLLFHYYDKDFNNEADTPDNFQSRRPNTSFCFLDIRSPGLGDTAMYLCATGEGRFDEQFFGPGTRLTVL.

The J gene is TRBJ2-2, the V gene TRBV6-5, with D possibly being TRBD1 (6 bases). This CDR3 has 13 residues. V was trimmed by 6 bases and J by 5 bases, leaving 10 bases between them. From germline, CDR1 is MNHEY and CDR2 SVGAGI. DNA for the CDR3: TGTGCCAGCAGCTCCACAGGGACCGGGGAGCTGTTTTTT. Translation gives CASSSTGTGELFF.

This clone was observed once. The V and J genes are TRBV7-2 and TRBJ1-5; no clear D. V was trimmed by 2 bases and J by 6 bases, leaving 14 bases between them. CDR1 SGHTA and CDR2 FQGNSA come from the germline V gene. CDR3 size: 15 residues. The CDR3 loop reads CASSLRRRGGQPQHF. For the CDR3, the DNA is TGTGCCAGCAGCTTACGTCGCAGAGGAGGTCAGCCCCAGCATTTT.

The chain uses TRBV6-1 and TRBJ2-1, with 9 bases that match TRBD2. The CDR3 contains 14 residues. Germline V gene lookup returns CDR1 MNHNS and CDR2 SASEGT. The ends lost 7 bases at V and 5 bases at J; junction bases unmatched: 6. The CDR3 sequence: CASTSSGEHNEQFF. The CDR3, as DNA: TGTGCCAGCACTTCTAGCGGGGAGCACAATGAGCAGTTCTTC.

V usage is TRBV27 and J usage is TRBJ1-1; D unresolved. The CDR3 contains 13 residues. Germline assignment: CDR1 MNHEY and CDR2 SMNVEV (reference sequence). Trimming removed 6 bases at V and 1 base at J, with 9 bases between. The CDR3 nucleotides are TGTGCCAGCAGACCGGGTGCGAACACTGAAGCTTTCTTT. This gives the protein CASRPGANTEAFF.

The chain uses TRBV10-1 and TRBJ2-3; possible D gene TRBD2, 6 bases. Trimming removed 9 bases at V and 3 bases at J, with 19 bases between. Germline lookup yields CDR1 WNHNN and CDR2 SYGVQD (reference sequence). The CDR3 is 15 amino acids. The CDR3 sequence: CASSEGHYQTDTQYF. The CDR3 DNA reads TGCGCCAGTTCGGAGGGGCACTATCAAACAGATACGCAGTATTTT.

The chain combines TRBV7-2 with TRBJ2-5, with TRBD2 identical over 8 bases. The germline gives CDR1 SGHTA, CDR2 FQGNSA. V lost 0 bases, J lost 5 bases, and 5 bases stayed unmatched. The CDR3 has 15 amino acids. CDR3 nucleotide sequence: TGTGCCAGCAGCTTAGCTGGCGGGGGGTTTGAGACCCAGTACTTC. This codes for CASSLAGGGFETQYF.